This record concerns one TCR beta chain sequence. The antigen is unknown. The libraries of TRB cDNA were constructed through 5' RACE using UMI labels. TCRdb re-called the 5' RACE reads, yielding one record per CDR3 amino acid sequence without DNA. The listing contains roughly 40,000 distinct CDR3 sequences. CD8+ T cell subsets were each sorted in triplicate, about 330,000 cells apiece. The data derive from a study of CXCR3-negative and CXCR3-positive naive CD8 T cells. Whole-study results and caveats: Between one naive subset and the other, surface CD5 was comparable, and TCR strength was inferred from TRB CDR3 properties. The level of CXCR3 expression partially decreased after cryopreservation; the majority of assays used fresh PBMCs.

This CDR3 spans 13 amino acids. Germline-derived CDR1 and CDR2 are DFQATT and SNEGSKA (reference sequence). The chain combines TRBV20-1 with TRBJ2-6. The receptor's source is a human donor in good health. Some clones in this sample may be carry-over from other donors' samples. The sequencing input was memory CD8+ T cells from blood. This chain's CDR3 is CSATQRTANVLTF.